Listed below are T cell receptor beta chains from one sample, sequenced in a study of T cell repertoires in cytomegalovirus infection. Antigens for these TCRs are unknown. From the reads, TCRdb called clonotypes with MiXCR, one entry per CDR3 protein. The table records more than 300,000 distinct CDR3 sequences, roughly 34% of them present only once. The sequences come from cultured PBMCs, collected from culture after CMV antigen stimulation. The source of these receptors is a human donor in good health (CMV status not recorded). Some clones in this sample may be carry-over from other donors' samples. The CDR3 runs from the conserved cysteine through the conserved F or W. A D gene is named only where the DNA matches it firmly. Clone size is given for some rows only: seen once, a few or many times, or a class if the clone is expanded.

CDR3aa: CASKLLANTGELFF; CDR3nt: TGTGCCAGCAAATTACTAGCGAACACCGGGGAGCTGTTTTTT; d_gene: -; j_gene: TRBJ2-2; abundance: -; v_gene: TRBV6-8
CDR3aa: CASSFGATGDNEQFF; CDR3nt: TGTGCCAGCAGTTTTGGAGCAACAGGGGATAATGAGCAGTTCTTC; d_gene: TRBD1; j_gene: TRBJ2-1; abundance: -; v_gene: TRBV28
CDR3aa: CASQPGGPDNEQFF; CDR3nt: TGTGCCAGTCAGCCGGGAGGGCCTGACAATGAGCAGTTCTTC; d_gene: TRBD2; j_gene: TRBJ2-1; abundance: -; v_gene: TRBV12-3/TRBV12-4
CDR3aa: CASRGRWTGGSGANVLTF; CDR3nt: TGTGCCAGCCGGGGCCGCTGGACAGGGGGATCTGGGGCCAACGTCCTGACTTTC; d_gene: TRBD1; j_gene: TRBJ2-6; abundance: -; v_gene: TRBV7-9
CDR3aa: CASMKLAGVAETQYF; CDR3nt: TGTGCCAGCATGAAATTAGCGGGAGTTGCAGAGACCCAGTACTTC; d_gene: TRBD2; j_gene: TRBJ2-5; abundance: -; v_gene: TRBV2
CDR3aa: CASSYGPSNGYTF; CDR3nt: TGTGCCAGCAGTTACGGTCCATCCAATGGCTACACCTTC; d_gene: -; j_gene: TRBJ1-2; abundance: -; v_gene: TRBV6-1
CDR3aa: CASSLMRGLRYEQYF; CDR3nt: TGTGCCAGCAGCCTTATGAGAGGGCTTCGGTACGAGCAGTACTTC; d_gene: -; j_gene: TRBJ2-7; abundance: few; v_gene: TRBV11-2
CDR3aa: CASSPGAAGGDTQYF; CDR3nt: TGTGCCAGCAGCCCGGGGGCAGCGGGAGGAGATACGCAGTATTTT; d_gene: TRBD2; j_gene: TRBJ2-3; abundance: -; v_gene: TRBV7-2
CDR3aa: CASSQSGQGDPYEQYF; CDR3nt: TGCGCCAGCAGCCAATCAGGACAGGGGGATCCCTACGAGCAGTACTTC; d_gene: TRBD1; j_gene: TRBJ2-7; abundance: many; v_gene: TRBV4-3
CDR3aa: CASTGLAGGLKTQYF; CDR3nt: TGCGCCAGTACTGGACTAGCGGGAGGATTAAAGACCCAGTACTTC; d_gene: TRBD2; j_gene: TRBJ2-5; abundance: -; v_gene: TRBV4-1
CDR3aa: CATRDTDTEAFF; CDR3nt: TGTGCCACCAGGGACACCGACACTGAAGCTTTCTTT; d_gene: -; j_gene: TRBJ1-1; abundance: -; v_gene: TRBV24-1
CDR3aa: CASSRGIDTQYF; CDR3nt: TGTGCCAGTAGCCGAGGGATCGATACGCAGTATTTT; d_gene: -; j_gene: TRBJ2-3; abundance: -; v_gene: TRBV19
CDR3aa: CASSPTGREKLFF; CDR3nt: TGTGCCAGCAGCCCCACAGGGAGAGAAAAACTGTTTTTT; d_gene: -; j_gene: TRBJ1-4; abundance: -; v_gene: TRBV12-3/TRBV12-4
CDR3aa: CASSRNRGQSGYTF; CDR3nt: TGTGCCAGCAGTCGAAACAGGGGGCAGAGTGGCTACACCTTC; d_gene: TRBD1; j_gene: TRBJ1-2; abundance: -; v_gene: TRBV6-6
CDR3aa: CASEPGARNTEAFF; CDR3nt: TGTGCCAGTGAACCGGGGGCACGGAACACTGAAGCTTTCTTT; d_gene: -; j_gene: TRBJ1-1; abundance: few; v_gene: TRBV19
CDR3aa: CASSQDGTSGALKQFF; CDR3nt: TGCGCCAGCAGCCAAGATGGGACTAGCGGGGCCTTGAAGCAGTTCTTC; d_gene: TRBD2; j_gene: TRBJ2-1; abundance: -; v_gene: TRBV4-3
CDR3aa: CASSLAPTDTQYF; CDR3nt: TGTGCCAGCAGCTTAGCGCCCACAGATACGCAGTATTTT; d_gene: -; j_gene: TRBJ2-3; abundance: many; v_gene: TRBV7-6
CDR3aa: CASTPSGRADKNIQYF; CDR3nt: TGTGCCAGCACCCCCAGCGGGAGGGCTGACAAAAACATTCAGTACTTC; d_gene: TRBD2; j_gene: TRBJ2-4; abundance: -; v_gene: TRBV27
CDR3aa: CASTKAPLPNQPQHF; CDR3nt: TGTGCCAGCACGAAGGCCCCCCTTCCTAATCAGCCCCAGCATTTT; d_gene: -; j_gene: TRBJ1-5; abundance: few; v_gene: TRBV28
CDR3aa: CASSPGGITGETQYF; CDR3nt: TGTGCCAGCAGCCCCGGAGGGATTACGGGGGAGACCCAGTACTTC; d_gene: -; j_gene: TRBJ2-5; abundance: few; v_gene: TRBV7-2
CDR3aa: CASSFQEMRGYTF; CDR3nt: TGTGCCAGCAGTTTCCAGGAAATGAGGGGCTACACCTTC; d_gene: -; j_gene: TRBJ1-2; abundance: -; v_gene: TRBV12-3/TRBV12-4
CDR3aa: CASALAWANQETQYF; CDR3nt: TGTGCCAGCGCCCTAGCGTGGGCTAACCAAGAGACCCAGTACTTC; d_gene: -; j_gene: TRBJ2-5; abundance: -; v_gene: TRBV6-5
CDR3aa: CATSTDSPLGTPSGNTIYF; CDR3nt: TGCGCCACTTCAACCGACTCACCGTTAGGGACACCCTCTGGAAACACCATATATTTT; d_gene: -; j_gene: TRBJ1-3; abundance: -; v_gene: TRBV4-1
CDR3aa: CASSLGSVEAFF; CDR3nt: TGTGCCAGCAGCTTAGGCAGCGTTGAAGCTTTCTTT; d_gene: -; j_gene: TRBJ1-1; abundance: few; v_gene: TRBV7-8
CDR3aa: CASSSGHADGYTF; CDR3nt: TGTGCCAGTAGTTCTGGGCACGCGGATGGCTACACCTTC; d_gene: -; j_gene: TRBJ1-2; abundance: -; v_gene: TRBV19
CDR3aa: CASSQVLAGNTGELFF; CDR3nt: TGCGCCAGCAGCCAAGTACTAGCGGGTAACACCGGGGAGCTGTTTTTT; d_gene: TRBD2; j_gene: TRBJ2-2; abundance: -; v_gene: TRBV4-3
CDR3aa: CASSGTSDNEQFF; CDR3nt: TGTGCCAGCTCTGGGACTAGCGACAATGAGCAGTTCTTC; d_gene: TRBD2; j_gene: TRBJ2-1; abundance: -; v_gene: TRBV6-6
CDR3aa: CASSISLNEQFF; CDR3nt: TGTGCCAGCAGTATTAGCCTAAATGAGCAGTTCTTC; d_gene: -; j_gene: TRBJ2-1; abundance: few; v_gene: TRBV25-1
CDR3aa: CASSLPGQGGYEQYF; CDR3nt: TGTGCCAGTAGTTTACCGGGACAGGGAGGTTACGAGCAGTACTTC; d_gene: TRBD1; j_gene: TRBJ2-7; abundance: few; v_gene: TRBV19
CDR3aa: CASRPHSTGANVLTF; CDR3nt: TGTGCCAGCAGACCCCACAGTACGGGGGCCAACGTCCTGACTTTC; d_gene: -; j_gene: TRBJ2-6; abundance: once; v_gene: TRBV6-5
CDR3aa: CASSLGGREQFF; CDR3nt: TGTGCCAGCAGCTTAGGAGGTAGGGAGCAGTTCTTC; d_gene: -; j_gene: TRBJ2-1; abundance: few; v_gene: TRBV7-2
CDR3aa: CASREGAGIQPQHF; CDR3nt: TGTGCCAGTAGGGAGGGAGCAGGGATCCAGCCCCAGCATTTT; d_gene: -; j_gene: TRBJ1-5; abundance: few; v_gene: TRBV19
CDR3aa: CASSTRVPVPYEQYF; CDR3nt: TGTGCCAGCAGTACCCGAGTCCCCGTCCCCTACGAGCAGTACTTC; d_gene: -; j_gene: TRBJ2-7; abundance: -; v_gene: TRBV7-9
CDR3aa: CASSPGTRRDTQYF; CDR3nt: TGTGCCAGCAGCCCGGGGACCCGGCGGGATACGCAGTATTTT; d_gene: -; j_gene: TRBJ2-3; abundance: -; v_gene: TRBV7-8
CDR3aa: CASSPPDRPGWPQHF; CDR3nt: TGTGCCAGCAGCCCCCCGGACAGGCCCGGCTGGCCCCAGCATTTT; d_gene: TRBD1; j_gene: TRBJ1-5; abundance: few; v_gene: TRBV7-6
CDR3aa: CASSPVFGASGYNEQFF; CDR3nt: TGTGCCAGCTCACCAGTATTCGGGGCTAGCGGATACAATGAGCAGTTCTTC; d_gene: TRBD2; j_gene: TRBJ2-1; abundance: few; v_gene: TRBV18
CDR3aa: CASSPHRDNEQFF; CDR3nt: TGTGCCAGCAGTCCCCACCGCGACAATGAGCAGTTCTTC; d_gene: -; j_gene: TRBJ2-1; abundance: few; v_gene: TRBV6-2/TRBV6-3
CDR3aa: CASSHSRTEGEAFF; CDR3nt: TGCGCCAGCAGCCACTCGAGGACAGAGGGTGAAGCTTTCTTT; d_gene: -; j_gene: TRBJ1-1; abundance: many; v_gene: TRBV4-3
CDR3aa: CASSLAARSTDTQYF; CDR3nt: TGTGCCAGCAGCTTGGCGGCCCGCAGCACAGATACGCAGTATTTT; d_gene: -; j_gene: TRBJ2-3; abundance: -; v_gene: TRBV5-4
CDR3aa: CAISETGESNQPQHF; CDR3nt: TGTGCCATCAGTGAGACAGGGGAGAGCAATCAGCCCCAGCATTTT; d_gene: TRBD1; j_gene: TRBJ1-5; abundance: few; v_gene: TRBV10-3
CDR3aa: CASSLAGGPISTDTQYF; CDR3nt: TGTGCCAGCAGTTTAGCGGGAGGGCCTATCAGCACAGATACGCAGTATTTT; d_gene: TRBD2; j_gene: TRBJ2-3; abundance: once; v_gene: TRBV28
CDR3aa: CASRVAGASGRDEQFF; CDR3nt: TGTGCCAGCAGGGTGGCCGGGGCTAGCGGGAGAGATGAGCAGTTCTTC; d_gene: TRBD2; j_gene: TRBJ2-1; abundance: -; v_gene: TRBV28
CDR3aa: CASSLLAGGAGRDTQYF; CDR3nt: TGTGCCAGCAGCCTCCTCGCGGGAGGAGCGGGTAGGGATACGCAGTATTTT; d_gene: TRBD2; j_gene: TRBJ2-3; abundance: -; v_gene: TRBV11-2
CDR3aa: CASSLNLRGLAGIDTDTQYF; CDR3nt: TGTGCCAGCAGCTTAAACTTGAGGGGACTAGCGGGAATCGACACAGATACGCAGTATTTT; d_gene: TRBD2; j_gene: TRBJ2-3; abundance: -; v_gene: TRBV11-3
CDR3aa: CASSEDLSQPQHF; CDR3nt: TGTGCCAGCAGTGAAGATTTGAGTCAGCCCCAGCATTTT; d_gene: -; j_gene: TRBJ1-5; abundance: -; v_gene: TRBV6-1
CDR3aa: CASSFSGKPTDTQYF; CDR3nt: TGCGCCAGCAGCTTTAGCGGGAAGCCCACAGATACGCAGTATTTT; d_gene: TRBD2; j_gene: TRBJ2-3; abundance: -; v_gene: TRBV5-1
CDR3aa: CASSLGDSDTEAFF; CDR3nt: TGTGCCAGCAGCTTAGGCGACAGCGACACTGAAGCTTTCTTT; d_gene: -; j_gene: TRBJ1-1; abundance: -; v_gene: TRBV7-8